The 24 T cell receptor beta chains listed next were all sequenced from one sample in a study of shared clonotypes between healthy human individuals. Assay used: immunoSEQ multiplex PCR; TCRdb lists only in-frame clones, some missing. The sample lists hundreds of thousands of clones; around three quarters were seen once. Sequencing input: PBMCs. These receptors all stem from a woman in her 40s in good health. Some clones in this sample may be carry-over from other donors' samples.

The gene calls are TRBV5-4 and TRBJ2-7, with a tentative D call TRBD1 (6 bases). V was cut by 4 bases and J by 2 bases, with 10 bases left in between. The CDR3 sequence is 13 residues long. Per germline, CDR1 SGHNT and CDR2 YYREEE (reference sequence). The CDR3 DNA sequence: TGTGCCAGCAGCCAACAGGGAGCCTACGAGCAGTACTTC. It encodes CASSQQGAYEQYF.

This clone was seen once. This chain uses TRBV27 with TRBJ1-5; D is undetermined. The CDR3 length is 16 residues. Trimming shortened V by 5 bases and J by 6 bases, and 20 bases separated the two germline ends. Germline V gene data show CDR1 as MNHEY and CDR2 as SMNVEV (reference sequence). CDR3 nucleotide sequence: TGTGCCAGCAGTACTGGAGGGCTTGGCCCGACTCAGCCCCAGCATTTT. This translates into CASSTGGLGPTQPQHF.

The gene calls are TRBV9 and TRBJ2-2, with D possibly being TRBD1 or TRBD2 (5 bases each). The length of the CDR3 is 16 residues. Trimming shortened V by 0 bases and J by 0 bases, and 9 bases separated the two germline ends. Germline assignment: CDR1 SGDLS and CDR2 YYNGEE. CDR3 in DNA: TGTGCCAGCAGCGTAGTGGGGGACGCGAACACCGGGGAGCTGTTTTTT. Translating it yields CASSVVGDANTGELFF.

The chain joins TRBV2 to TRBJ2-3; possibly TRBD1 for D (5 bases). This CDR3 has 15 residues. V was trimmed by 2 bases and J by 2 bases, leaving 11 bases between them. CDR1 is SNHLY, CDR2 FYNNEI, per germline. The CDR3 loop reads CASSEQGTHTDTQYF. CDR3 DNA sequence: TGTGCCAGCAGTGAACAGGGTACCCACACAGATACGCAGTATTTT. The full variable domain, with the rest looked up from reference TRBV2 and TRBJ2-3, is EPEVTQTPSHQVTQMGQEVILRCVPISNHLYFYWYRQILGQKVEFLVSFYNNEISEKSEIFDDQFSVERPDGSNFTLKIRSTKLEDSAMYFCASSEQGTHTDTQYFGPGTRLTVL.

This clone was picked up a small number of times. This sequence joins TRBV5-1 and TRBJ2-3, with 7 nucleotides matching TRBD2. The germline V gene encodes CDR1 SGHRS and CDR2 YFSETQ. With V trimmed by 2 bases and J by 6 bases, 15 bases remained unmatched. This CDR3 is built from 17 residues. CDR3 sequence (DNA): TGCGCCAGCAGCTTACGGGGGTTTGGCGGGAGTATGGATACGCAGTATTTT. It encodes CASSLRGFGGSMDTQYF.

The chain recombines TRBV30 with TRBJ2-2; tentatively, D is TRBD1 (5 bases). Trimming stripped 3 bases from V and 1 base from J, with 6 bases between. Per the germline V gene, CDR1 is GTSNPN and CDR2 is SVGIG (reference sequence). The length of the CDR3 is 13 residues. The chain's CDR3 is CAWSQGNTGELFF. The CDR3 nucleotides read TGTGCCTGGAGCCAGGGGAACACCGGGGAGCTGTTTTTT.

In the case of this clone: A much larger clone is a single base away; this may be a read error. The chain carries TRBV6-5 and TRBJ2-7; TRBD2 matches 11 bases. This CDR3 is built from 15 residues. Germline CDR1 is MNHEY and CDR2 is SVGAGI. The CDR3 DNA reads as TGTGCCAGCAGCTCTTTTACTAGCGGGAGTTCCGAGCGGTACTTC. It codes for CASSSFTSGSSERYF.

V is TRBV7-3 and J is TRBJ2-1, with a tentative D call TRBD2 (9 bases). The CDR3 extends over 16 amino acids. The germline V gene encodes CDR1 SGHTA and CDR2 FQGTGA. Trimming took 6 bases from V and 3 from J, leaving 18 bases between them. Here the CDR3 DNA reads TGTGCCAGCAGTACAGGGGGAGCGGGAGGCTACAATGAGCAGTTCTTC. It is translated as CASSTGGAGGYNEQFF.

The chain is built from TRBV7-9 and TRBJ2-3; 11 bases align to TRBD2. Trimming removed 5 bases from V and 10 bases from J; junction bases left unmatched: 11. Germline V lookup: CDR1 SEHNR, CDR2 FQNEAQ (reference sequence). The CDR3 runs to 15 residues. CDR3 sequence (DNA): TGTGCCAGCAGCCTTCGTACTAGCGGGAGTGGGGCGCAGTATTTT. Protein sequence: CASSLRTSGSGAQYF. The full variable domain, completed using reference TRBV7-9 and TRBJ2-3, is DTGVSQNPRHKITKRGQNVTFRCDPISEHNRLYWYRQTLGQGPEFLTYFQNEAQLEKSRLLSDRFSAERPKGSFSTLEIQRTEQGDSAMYLCASSLRTSGSGAQYFGPGTRLTVL.

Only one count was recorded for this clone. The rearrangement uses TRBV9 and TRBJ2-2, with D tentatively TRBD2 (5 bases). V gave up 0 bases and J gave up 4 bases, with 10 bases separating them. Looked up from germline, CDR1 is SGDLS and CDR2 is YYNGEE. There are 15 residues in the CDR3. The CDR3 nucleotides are TGTGCCAGCAGCGTAGGAGGAGCGGCCACCGGGGAGCTGTTTTTT. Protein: CASSVGGAATGELFF.

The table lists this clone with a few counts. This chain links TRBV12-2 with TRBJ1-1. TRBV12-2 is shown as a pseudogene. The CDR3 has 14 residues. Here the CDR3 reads CASRFGAEGTEAFF. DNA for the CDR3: TGTGCAAGTCGCTTCGGGGCGGAGGGCACTGAAGCTTTCTTT.

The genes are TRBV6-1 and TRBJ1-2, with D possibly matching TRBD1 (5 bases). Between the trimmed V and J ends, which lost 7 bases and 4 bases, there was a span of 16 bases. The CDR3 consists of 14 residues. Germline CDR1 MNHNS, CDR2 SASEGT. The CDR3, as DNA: TGTGCCAGCAATCCGGGGGAGCTAAGCTATGGCTACACCTTC. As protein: CASNPGELSYGYTF.

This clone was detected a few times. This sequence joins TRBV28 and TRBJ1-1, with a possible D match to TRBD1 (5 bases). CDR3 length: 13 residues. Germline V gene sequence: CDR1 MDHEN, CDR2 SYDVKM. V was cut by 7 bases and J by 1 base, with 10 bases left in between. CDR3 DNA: TGTGCCAGCATCATCGGACAGAACACTGAAGCTTTCTTT. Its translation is CASIIGQNTEAFF.

The CDR3 DNA follows: TGTGCCAGCAGCCCCAGCGGGTGGACCTACAATGAGCAGTTCTTC. This codes for CASSPSGWTYNEQFF. This chain joins TRBV11-2 and TRBJ2-1, with D possibly being TRBD2 (6 bases). This CDR3 has 15 residues. Germline CDR1 is SGHAT and CDR2 is FQNNGV. Trimming took 5 bases from V and 2 from J, leaving 13 bases between them.

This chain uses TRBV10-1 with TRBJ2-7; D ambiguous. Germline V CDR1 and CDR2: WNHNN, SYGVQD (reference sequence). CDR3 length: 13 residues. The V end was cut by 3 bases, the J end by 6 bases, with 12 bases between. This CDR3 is CASSDTAGTEQYF. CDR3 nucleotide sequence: TGCGCCAGCAGTGACACGGCCGGAACCGAGCAGTACTTC.

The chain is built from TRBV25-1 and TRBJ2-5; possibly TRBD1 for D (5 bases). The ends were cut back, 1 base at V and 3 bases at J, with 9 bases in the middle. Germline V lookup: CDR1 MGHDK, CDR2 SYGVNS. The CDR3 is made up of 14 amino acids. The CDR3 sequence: CASSESGREETQYF. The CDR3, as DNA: TGTGCCAGCAGTGAATCCGGCAGGGAAGAGACCCAGTACTTC.

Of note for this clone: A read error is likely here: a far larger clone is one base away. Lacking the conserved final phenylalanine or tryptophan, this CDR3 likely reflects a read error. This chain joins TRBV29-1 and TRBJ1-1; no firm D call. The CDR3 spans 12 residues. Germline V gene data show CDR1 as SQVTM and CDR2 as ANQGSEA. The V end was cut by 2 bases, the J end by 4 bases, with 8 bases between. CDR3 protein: CSVERVSTEAFL. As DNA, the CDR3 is TGCAGCGTTGAACGGGTCAGCACTGAAGCTTTCCTT.

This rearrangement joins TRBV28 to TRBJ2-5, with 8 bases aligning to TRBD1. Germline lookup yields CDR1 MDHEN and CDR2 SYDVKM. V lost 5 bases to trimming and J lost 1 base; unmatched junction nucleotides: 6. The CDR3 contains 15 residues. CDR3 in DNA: TGTGCCAGCAGTCCGTGGACAGGGCCCCAAGAGACCCAGTACTTC. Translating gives CASSPWTGPQETQYF.

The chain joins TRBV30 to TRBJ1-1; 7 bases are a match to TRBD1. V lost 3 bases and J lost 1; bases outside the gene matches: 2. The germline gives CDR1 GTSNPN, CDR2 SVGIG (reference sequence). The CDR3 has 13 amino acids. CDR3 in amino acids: CAWSRTGNTEAFF. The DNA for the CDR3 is TGTGCCTGGAGCCGGACAGGGAACACTGAAGCTTTCTTT.

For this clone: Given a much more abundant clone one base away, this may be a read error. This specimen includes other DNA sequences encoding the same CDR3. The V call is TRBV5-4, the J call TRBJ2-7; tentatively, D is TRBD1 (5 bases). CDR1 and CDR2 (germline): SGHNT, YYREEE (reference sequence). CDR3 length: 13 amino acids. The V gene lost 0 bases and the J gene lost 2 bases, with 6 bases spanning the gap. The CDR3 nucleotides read TGTGCCAGCAGCTTGGACAGGACCTACGAGCAGTACTTC. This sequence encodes CASSLDRTYEQYF.

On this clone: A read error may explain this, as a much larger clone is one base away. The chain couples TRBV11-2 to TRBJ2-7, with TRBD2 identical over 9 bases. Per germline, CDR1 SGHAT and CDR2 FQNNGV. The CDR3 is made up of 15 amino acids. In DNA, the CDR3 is TGTGTCAGCAGCTCGGGACTAGCAGAAAATTACGAGCAGTACTTC. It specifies CVSSSGLAENYEQYF.

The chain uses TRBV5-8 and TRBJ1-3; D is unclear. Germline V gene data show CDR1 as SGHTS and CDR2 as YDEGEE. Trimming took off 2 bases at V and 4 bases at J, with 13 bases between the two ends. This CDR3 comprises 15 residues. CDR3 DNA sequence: TGTGCCAGCAGCTTAAATCGAGCAGGAGGAAACACCATATATTTT. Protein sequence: CASSLNRAGGNTIYF.

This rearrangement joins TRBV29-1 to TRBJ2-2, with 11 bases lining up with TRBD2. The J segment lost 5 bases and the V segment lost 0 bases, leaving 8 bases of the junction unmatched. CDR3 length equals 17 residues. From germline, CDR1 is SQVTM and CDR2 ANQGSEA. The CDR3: CSVEDHTGLAGTGELFF. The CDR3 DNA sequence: TGCAGCGTTGAAGATCACACTGGACTAGCGGGTACCGGGGAGCTGTTTTTT.

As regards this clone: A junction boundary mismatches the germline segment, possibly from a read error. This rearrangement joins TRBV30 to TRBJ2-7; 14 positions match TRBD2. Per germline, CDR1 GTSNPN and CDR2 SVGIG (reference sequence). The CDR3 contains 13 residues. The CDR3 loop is CAWSAGGLAGENF. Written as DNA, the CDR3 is TGTGCCTGGAGTGCCGGGGGACTAGCGGGAGAGAACTTC. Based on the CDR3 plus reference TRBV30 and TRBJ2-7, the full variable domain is SQTIHQWPATLVQPVGSPLSLECTVEGTSNPNLYWYRQAAGRGLQLLFYSVGIGQISSEVPQNLSASRPQDRQFILSSKKLLLSDSGFYLCAWSAGGLAGENFGPGTRLTVT.